This T cell receptor beta chain was captured in a study of CD8 T cells in ankylosing spondylitis. Study conclusions and caveats: Those disease-linked clones were CD8+; they were also relatively rare in peripheral blood. Typical of ankylosing spondylitis blood, it appeared, was a TCR beta motif of fewer than 10 highly homologous variants.

As for this clonotype: The antigen is undetermined.

The CDR3 consists of 13 residues. With 7 bases clipped from V and 4 bases from J, the junction kept 6 bases outside the gene matches. Germline V gives CDR1 SQVTM, CDR2 ANQGSEA. For TCR beta, libraries came from quantitative 5'-RACE with molecular barcodes. TCRdb redid the calling of the 5' RACE reads with MiXCR, one entry per CDR3 protein. The data show 350,000 or so distinct CDR3 sequences, approximately 15% seen once. The sequence came from a male donor with ankylosing spondylitis or in good health (not recorded which). The V gene is TRBV29-1, the J gene TRBJ1-5, with 8 nucleotides matching TRBD1. The sample comprised blood, either unsorted or a sorted T cell fraction (not recorded which). CDR3 in DNA: TGCAGCGCCGGACAGGGCCTAAATCAGCCCCAGCATTTT. Protein: CSAGQGLNQPQHF.